The clone carrying this T cell receptor (beta chain) showed up just a few times. The target antigen is unknown. This entry comes from a study of beta chain features in type 1 diabetes. The V gene's germline CDR1 is SGHTA and CDR2 FQGTGA. The ends were cut back, 1 base at V and 2 bases at J, with 5 bases in the middle. This CDR3 is 13 amino acids long. Broader study findings: TCRB repertoires of naive, central memory and Treg cells appeared more similar among patients than among healthy donors. Any role of HLA type in TCRB rearrangement remained unresolved here. Cells that show high TCR expression could be over-represented by cDNA sequencing.

Sequenced material consisted of expressed TCRB transcripts (all of the isolated RNA was reverse transcribed). The assay was immunoSEQ multiplex PCR, and TCRdb's table has in-frame clones only and misses some. The data contain 970,000 or so clones, about 17% of them singletons. The TCR was taken from a woman aged 18-30 years in good health. The sample taken for sequencing was naive CD4+ T cells from blood. V gene TRBV7-3 combines with J gene TRBJ2-5; D gene unclear. The DNA for the CDR3 is TGTGCCAGCAGCTTAAGCCTACAAGAGACCCAGTACTTC. Translation: CASSLSLQETQYF.